This T cell receptor (beta chain) was obtained from a study of blood T cells in healthy people across ages. Primed by a sample-barcoded 5' primer and a J-beta primer mix, a second PCR proceeded for 7 to 11 cycles. TCRdb re-called the 5' RACE reads through MiXCR, storing one row per CDR3 protein. Of 660,000 or so distinct CDR3 sequences in the sample, 58% are singletons; the top ten hold 30% to 45%. Sequencing was done on a sample of blood. The source is a man aged 55 to 70 in good health.

CDR3 sequence reads: CASSPLGGWDTGELFF. The CDR3 DNA reads TGTGCCAGCAGTCCCCTAGGGGGATGGGACACCGGGGAGCTGTTTTTT. The rearrangement uses TRBV27 and TRBJ2-2; the D gene is possibly TRBD1 (6 bases). V dropped 5 bases and J dropped 3 bases, with 16 bases sitting between them. The germline V gene has CDR1 MNHEY and CDR2 SMNVEV (reference sequence). This CDR3 contains 16 residues.